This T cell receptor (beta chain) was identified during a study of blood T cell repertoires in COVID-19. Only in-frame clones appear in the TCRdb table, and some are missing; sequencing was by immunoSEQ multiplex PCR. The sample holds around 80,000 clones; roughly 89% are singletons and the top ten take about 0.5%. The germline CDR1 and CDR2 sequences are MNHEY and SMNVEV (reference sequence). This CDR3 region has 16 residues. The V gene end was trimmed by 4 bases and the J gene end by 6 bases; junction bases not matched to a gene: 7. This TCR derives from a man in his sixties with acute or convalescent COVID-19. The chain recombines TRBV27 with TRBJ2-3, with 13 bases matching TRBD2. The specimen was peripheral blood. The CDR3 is CASSSLAGGPSDTQYF. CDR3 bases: TGTGCCAGCAGTTCACTAGCGGGAGGGCCTTCCGATACGCAGTATTTT.